Here is one T cell receptor beta chain with its context. The antigen remains unidentified. Uncontrolled infection, other autoimmune disease, pregnancy or lactation excluded patients. The diagnoses drew upon clinical symptoms, serum thyroxine and TRAb, thyroid ultrasound and orbital computed tomography. These data are taken from a study of T cells in Graves' hyperthyroidism and ophthalmopathy. Findings and limits, study-wide: Most expanded thyroid clonotypes above 0.001 recurred in blood.

RNA transcripts served as the template for amplifying TCR beta CDR3 regions. HTBI primers were used for first-round RT-PCR of the TCR CDR3. TCRdb re-called the multiplex PCR reads with MiXCR, one entry per CDR3 protein. This table holds about 570,000 distinct CDR3 sequences, under 60% found once. The V end was cut by 4 bases, the J end by 10 bases, with 14 bases between. Germline CDR1 WNHNN, CDR2 SYGVQD (reference sequence). The CDR3 has 13 residues. The clonotype was recovered from an adult woman with Graves' disease, either hyperthyroidism or ophthalmopathy (not recorded which). The V and J genes are TRBV10-1 and TRBJ2-1; D remains unclear. Sequences were obtained from peripheral blood or thyroid tissue (not recorded which). The CDR3 coding sequence is TGCGCCAGCAGTGGTGATAGACAAGGGGAGCAGTTCTTC. Protein: CASSGDRQGEQFF.